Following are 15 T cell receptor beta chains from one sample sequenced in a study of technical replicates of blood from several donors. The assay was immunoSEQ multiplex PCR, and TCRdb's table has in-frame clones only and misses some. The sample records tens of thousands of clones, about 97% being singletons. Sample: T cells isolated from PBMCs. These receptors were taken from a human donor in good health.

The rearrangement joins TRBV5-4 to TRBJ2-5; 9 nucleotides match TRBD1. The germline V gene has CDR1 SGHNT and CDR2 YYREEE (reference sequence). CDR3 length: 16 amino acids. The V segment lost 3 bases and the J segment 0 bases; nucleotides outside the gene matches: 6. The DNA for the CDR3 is TGTGCCAGCAGCTCGGGACAGGGCAGGTACCAAGAGACCCAGTACTTC. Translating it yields CASSSGQGRYQETQYF.

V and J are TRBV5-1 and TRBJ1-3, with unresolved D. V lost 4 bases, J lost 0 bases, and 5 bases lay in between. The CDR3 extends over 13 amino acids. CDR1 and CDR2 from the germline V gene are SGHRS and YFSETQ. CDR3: CASSTGSGNTIYF. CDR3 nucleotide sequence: TGCGCCAGCAGCACGGGCTCTGGAAACACCATATATTTT.

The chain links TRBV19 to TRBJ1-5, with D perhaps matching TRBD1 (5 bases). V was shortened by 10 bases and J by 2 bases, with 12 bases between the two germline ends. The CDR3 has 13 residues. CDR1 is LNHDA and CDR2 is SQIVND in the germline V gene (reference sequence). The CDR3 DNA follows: TGTGCCACCCGAGGGGAGGGCAATCAGCCCCAGCATTTT. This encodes CATRGEGNQPQHF.

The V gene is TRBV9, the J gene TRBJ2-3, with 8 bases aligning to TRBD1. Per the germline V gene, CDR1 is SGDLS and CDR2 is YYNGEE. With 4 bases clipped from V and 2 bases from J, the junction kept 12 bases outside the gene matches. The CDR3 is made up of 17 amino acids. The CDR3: CASSSPWGQEPTDTQYF. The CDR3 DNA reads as TGTGCCAGCAGCTCCCCCTGGGGACAGGAACCCACAGATACGCAGTATTTT.

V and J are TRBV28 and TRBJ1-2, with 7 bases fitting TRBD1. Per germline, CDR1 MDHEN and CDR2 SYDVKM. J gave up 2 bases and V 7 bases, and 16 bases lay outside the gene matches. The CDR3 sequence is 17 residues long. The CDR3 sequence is CASIQLGQAGRNYGYTF. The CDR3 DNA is TGTGCCAGCATCCAATTAGGACAGGCAGGACGGAACTATGGCTACACCTTC.

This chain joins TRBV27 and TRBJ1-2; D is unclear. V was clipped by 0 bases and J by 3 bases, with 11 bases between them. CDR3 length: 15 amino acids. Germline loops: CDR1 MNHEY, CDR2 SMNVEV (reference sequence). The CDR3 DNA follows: TGTGCCAGCAGTTTATCGATAGAGAGAGACTATGGCTACACCTTC. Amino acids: CASSLSIERDYGYTF.

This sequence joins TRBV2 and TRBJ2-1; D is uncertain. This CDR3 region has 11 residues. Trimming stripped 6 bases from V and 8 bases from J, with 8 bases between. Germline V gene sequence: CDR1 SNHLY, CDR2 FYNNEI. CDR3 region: CASSSFDEQFF. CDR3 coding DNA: TGTGCCAGCAGCTCCTTTGATGAGCAGTTCTTC.

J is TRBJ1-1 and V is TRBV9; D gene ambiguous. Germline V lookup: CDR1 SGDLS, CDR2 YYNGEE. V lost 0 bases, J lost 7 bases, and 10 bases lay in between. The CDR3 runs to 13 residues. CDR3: CASSVGSIDEAFF. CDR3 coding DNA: TGTGCCAGCAGCGTAGGGAGTATAGATGAAGCTTTCTTT.

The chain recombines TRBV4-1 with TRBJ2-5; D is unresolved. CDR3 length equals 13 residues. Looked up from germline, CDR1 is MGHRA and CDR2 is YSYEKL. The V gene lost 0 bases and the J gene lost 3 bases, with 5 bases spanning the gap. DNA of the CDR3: TGCGCCAGCAGCCAAGAAATCGAAGAGACCCAGTACTTC. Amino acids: CASSQEIEETQYF.

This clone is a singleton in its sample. The CDR3 region is CASSFSAGAYEQYF. The CDR3 nucleotides are TGTGCCAGCAGCTTCTCAGCGGGAGCCTACGAGCAGTACTTC. The chain carries TRBV13 and TRBJ2-7; 8 nucleotides line up with TRBD2. V dropped 3 bases and J dropped 2; count of bases not matched to a gene: 3. Germline V gene lookup returns CDR1 PRHDT and CDR2 FYEKMQ (reference sequence). The CDR3 is made up of 14 amino acids. Full variable domain (rest looked up from reference TRBV13 and TRBJ2-7): AAGVIQSPRHLIKEKRETATLKCYPIPRHDTVYWYQQGPGQDPQFLISFYEKMQSDKGSIPDRFSAQQFSDYHSELNMSSLELGDSALYFCASSFSAGAYEQYFGPGTRLTVT.

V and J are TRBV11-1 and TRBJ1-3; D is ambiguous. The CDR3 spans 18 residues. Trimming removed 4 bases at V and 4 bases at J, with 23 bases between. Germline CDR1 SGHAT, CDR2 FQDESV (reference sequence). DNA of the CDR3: TGTGCCAGCAGCTCACACGACCGAGGAGTAACCATCGGAAACACCATATATTTT. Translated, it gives CASSSHDRGVTIGNTIYF. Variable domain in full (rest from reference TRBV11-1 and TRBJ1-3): EAEVAQSPRYKITEKSQAVAFWCDPISGHATLYWYRQILGQGPELLVQFQDESVVDDSQLPKDRFSAERLKGVDSTLKIQPAELGDSAMYLCASSSHDRGVTIGNTIYFGEGSWLTVV.

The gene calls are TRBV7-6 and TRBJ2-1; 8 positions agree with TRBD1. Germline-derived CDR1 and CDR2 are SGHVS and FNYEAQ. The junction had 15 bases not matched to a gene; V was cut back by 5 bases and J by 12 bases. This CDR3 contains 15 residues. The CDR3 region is CASSSTRGQSNWQFF. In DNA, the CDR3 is TGTGCCAGCAGCAGTACCAGGGGGCAAAGCAATTGGCAGTTCTTC. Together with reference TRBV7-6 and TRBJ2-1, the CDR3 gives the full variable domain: GAGVSQSPRYKVTKRGQDVALRCDPISGHVSLYWYRQALGQGPEFLTYFNYEAQQDKSGLPNDRFSAERPEGSISTLTIQRTEQRDSAMYRCASSSTRGQSNWQFFGPGTRLTVL.

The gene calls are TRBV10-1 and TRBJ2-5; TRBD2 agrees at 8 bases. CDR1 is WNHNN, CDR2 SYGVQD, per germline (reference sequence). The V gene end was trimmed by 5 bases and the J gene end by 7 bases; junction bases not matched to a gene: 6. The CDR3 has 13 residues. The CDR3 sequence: CASSPSGGRTQYF. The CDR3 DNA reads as TGCGCCAGCAGTCCCTCGGGGGGGCGGACCCAGTACTTC.

The DNA of the CDR3 is TGCGCCAGCAGCCAAGCTCAGACTAGCCTCACAGATACGCAGTATTTT. Translation gives CASSQAQTSLTDTQYF. V and J are TRBV4-3 and TRBJ2-3; 7 nucleotides align to TRBD2. V lost 1 base, J lost 2 bases, and 6 bases stayed unmatched. The CDR3 runs 16 residues. Germline lookup yields CDR1 LGHNA and CDR2 YSLEER.

CDR3 amino acids: CASSLWGGEQYF. The CDR3 DNA is TGTGCCAGCAGCTTATGGGGGGGCGAGCAGTACTTC. V and J are TRBV7-2 and TRBJ2-7; 7 bases fit TRBD2. This CDR3 contains 12 residues. The junction had 1 base not matched to a gene; V was cut back by 2 bases and J by 6 bases. Germline lookup yields CDR1 SGHTA and CDR2 FQGNSA.